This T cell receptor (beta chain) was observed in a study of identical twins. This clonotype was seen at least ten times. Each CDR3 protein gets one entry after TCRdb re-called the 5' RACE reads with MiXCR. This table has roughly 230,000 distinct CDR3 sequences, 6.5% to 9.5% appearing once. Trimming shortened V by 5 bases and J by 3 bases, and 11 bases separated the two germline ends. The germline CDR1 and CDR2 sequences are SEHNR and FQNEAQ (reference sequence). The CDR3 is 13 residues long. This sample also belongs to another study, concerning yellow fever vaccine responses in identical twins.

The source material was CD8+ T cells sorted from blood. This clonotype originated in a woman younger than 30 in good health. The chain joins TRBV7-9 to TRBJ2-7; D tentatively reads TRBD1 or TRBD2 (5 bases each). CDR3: CASSPGAIYEQYF. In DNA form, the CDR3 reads TGTGCCAGCAGCCCCGGGGCCATCTACGAGCAGTACTTC.